A selection of T cell receptor beta chains follows, all from one sample in a study of CD8 T cells in ankylosing spondylitis. MiXCR was run by TCRdb on the 5' RACE reads, yielding one entry per CDR3 protein. The repertoire holds about 440,000 distinct CDR3 sequences, roughly 15% seen once, with 1% in the top ten. Sequenced input: blood, either unsorted or a sorted T cell fraction (not recorded which). The origin of the receptors is a male donor with ankylosing spondylitis. CDR3s leave out the opening cysteine and the closing phenylalanine or tryptophan. D genes are given only for firm matches.

V gene: TRBV6-2/TRBV6-3; J gene: TRBJ2-1; D gene: TRBD2; CDR3 protein: ASSYSKGRASGYNEQF
V gene: TRBV9; J gene: TRBJ2-3; D gene: -; CDR3 protein: ASSKTGTTDTQY
V gene: TRBV3-1; J gene: TRBJ2-1; D gene: -; CDR3 protein: ASSHTVGNEQF
V gene: TRBV29-1; J gene: TRBJ1-1; D gene: -; CDR3 protein: SGLGPTEAF
V gene: TRBV18; J gene: TRBJ2-7; D gene: -; CDR3 protein: ASSPLTGLEQY
V gene: TRBV6-5; J gene: TRBJ1-4; D gene: TRBD1; CDR3 protein: ASSYREQGAGEKLF
V gene: TRBV4-2; J gene: TRBJ2-1; D gene: -; CDR3 protein: ASSHPGGGYNEQF
V gene: TRBV30; J gene: TRBJ1-2; D gene: -; CDR3 protein: AWSVGEEGDGYT
V gene: TRBV28; J gene: TRBJ2-7; D gene: TRBD1; CDR3 protein: ASSPLRDRSAVD
V gene: TRBV29-1; J gene: TRBJ1-3; D gene: -; CDR3 protein: SVVLDSRNTIY
V gene: TRBV4-1; J gene: TRBJ2-1; D gene: -; CDR3 protein: ASSQVIKIGRQAGNEQF
V gene: TRBV20-1; J gene: TRBJ2-5; D gene: -; CDR3 protein: SAKPEETQY
V gene: TRBV12-3/TRBV12-4; J gene: TRBJ2-3; D gene: TRBD2; CDR3 protein: ASRQAGGTDTQY
V gene: TRBV20-1; J gene: TRBJ2-7; D gene: -; CDR3 protein: SAARGRDEQY
V gene: TRBV5-1; J gene: TRBJ2-3; D gene: -; CDR3 protein: ASSRRDTFTDTQY
V gene: TRBV6-1; J gene: TRBJ1-2; D gene: -; CDR3 protein: ASTPQETRNYGYT
V gene: TRBV12-3/TRBV12-4; J gene: TRBJ2-2; D gene: -; CDR3 protein: ASSLRTVNTGELF
V gene: TRBV19; J gene: TRBJ2-5; D gene: -; CDR3 protein: ASSIPNRVETQY
V gene: TRBV2; J gene: TRBJ2-5; D gene: TRBD1; CDR3 protein: ASRADRLLVRETQY
V gene: TRBV6-1; J gene: TRBJ2-2; D gene: TRBD2; CDR3 protein: ASRRLAAHGENTGELF
V gene: TRBV7-7; J gene: TRBJ2-5; D gene: -; CDR3 protein: ASSPAMGGGETQY
V gene: TRBV6-1; J gene: TRBJ2-1; D gene: -; CDR3 protein: ASRSPGQADNEQF
V gene: TRBV4-1; J gene: TRBJ1-4; D gene: -; CDR3 protein: ASSQASLWGANEKLF
V gene: TRBV20-1; J gene: TRBJ1-1; D gene: -; CDR3 protein: SAQTWRGAF
V gene: TRBV18; J gene: TRBJ1-3; D gene: -; CDR3 protein: ASSPPWGSGNTIY
V gene: TRBV18; J gene: TRBJ2-7; D gene: -; CDR3 protein: ASSFRGDEQY
V gene: TRBV12-3/TRBV12-4; J gene: TRBJ1-5; D gene: -; CDR3 protein: ASSSYNREVSQPQH
V gene: TRBV5-1; J gene: TRBJ2-1; D gene: TRBD1; CDR3 protein: ASSLVAGGRGEQF
V gene: TRBV7-9; J gene: TRBJ2-3; D gene: -; CDR3 protein: ASSPVGAAYTDTQY
V gene: TRBV20-1; J gene: TRBJ1-2; D gene: TRBD1; CDR3 protein: SARSQTGVEGYT
V gene: TRBV15; J gene: TRBJ2-7; D gene: TRBD1; CDR3 protein: ATSRARTGSYEQY
V gene: TRBV12-3/TRBV12-4; J gene: TRBJ1-5; D gene: -; CDR3 protein: ASSFFEGSNQPQH
V gene: TRBV5-1; J gene: TRBJ2-5; D gene: TRBD2; CDR3 protein: ASSLGLAKTQY
V gene: TRBV9; J gene: TRBJ2-6; D gene: -; CDR3 protein: ASSGAHSGANVLT
V gene: TRBV28; J gene: TRBJ2-1; D gene: TRBD2; CDR3 protein: ATTKSGSRSGEQF
V gene: TRBV29-1; J gene: TRBJ2-1; D gene: -; CDR3 protein: SVEVESSYNEQF
V gene: TRBV12-3/TRBV12-4; J gene: TRBJ2-1; D gene: TRBD2; CDR3 protein: ASIWGLAGENEQF
V gene: TRBV3-1; J gene: TRBJ1-2; D gene: -; CDR3 protein: ASSQDGAYGYT
V gene: TRBV4-1; J gene: TRBJ1-5; D gene: -; CDR3 protein: ASSQDSQGNNQPQH
V gene: TRBV20-1; J gene: TRBJ2-3; D gene: -; CDR3 protein: SASVYRTDTQY
V gene: TRBV2; J gene: TRBJ1-5; D gene: TRBD1; CDR3 protein: ASSVRDRGFQPQH
V gene: TRBV6-1; J gene: TRBJ1-2; D gene: TRBD1; CDR3 protein: ASNRGRNYGYT
V gene: TRBV5-1; J gene: TRBJ1-3; D gene: -; CDR3 protein: ASSEGGRGPVNTIY
V gene: TRBV19; J gene: TRBJ2-1; D gene: TRBD1; CDR3 protein: ASSTDRGNEQF
V gene: TRBV5-1; J gene: TRBJ2-1; D gene: -; CDR3 protein: ASSFSGTNGNEQF
V gene: TRBV5-1; J gene: TRBJ1-6; D gene: -; CDR3 protein: ASSPRGASYNSPLH
V gene: TRBV7-9; J gene: TRBJ2-5; D gene: -; CDR3 protein: ASSYPRGSQETQY
V gene: TRBV18; J gene: TRBJ1-6; D gene: -; CDR3 protein: ASSPGEGRNSPLH
V gene: TRBV29-1; J gene: TRBJ2-3; D gene: -; CDR3 protein: SVEGGRGTDTQY
V gene: TRBV4-3; J gene: TRBJ2-2; D gene: TRBD2; CDR3 protein: ASSQSPGLAGPGELF
V gene: TRBV10-3; J gene: TRBJ2-7; D gene: TRBD1; CDR3 protein: AISEVGTGSSYEQY
V gene: TRBV20-1; J gene: TRBJ1-1; D gene: -; CDR3 protein: SATPGTTNTEAF
V gene: TRBV30; J gene: TRBJ2-5; D gene: -; CDR3 protein: AWSNPQETQY
V gene: TRBV4-2; J gene: TRBJ2-7; D gene: -; CDR3 protein: ASSQQDKDPPAYEQY
V gene: TRBV7-9; J gene: TRBJ2-2; D gene: -; CDR3 protein: ASSITGNTGELF
V gene: TRBV28; J gene: TRBJ1-5; D gene: -; CDR3 protein: ASMSDGNQPQH
V gene: TRBV6-6; J gene: TRBJ1-1; D gene: TRBD1; CDR3 protein: ASRPRTGLAF